One TCR beta chain is described in this entry. This record belongs to a study of chemoradiotherapy in HPV16-positive cancers. The germline gives CDR1 LNHDA, CDR2 SQIVND (reference sequence). The CDR3 has 14 amino acids. Trimming stripped 3 bases from V and 3 bases from J, with 9 bases between. Sequenced by immunoSEQ multiplex PCR; TCRdb stores in-frame clones only, minus some. The sample yields 11,000 or so clones, roughly 70% seen once. The source of this sequence is a human donor with HPV-associated anogenital cancer. The chain is built from TRBV19 and TRBJ1-5; TRBD1 is a possible D gene (5 bases). This specimen was taken from a patient who underwent chemoradiotherapy. Here the CDR3 reads CASSIAGANQPQHF. The CDR3 bases are TGTGCCAGTAGTATTGCTGGGGCCAATCAGCCCCAGCATTTT.